One TCR beta chain is described in this entry. Its antigen is not known. The junction differs from germline at one of its ends, possibly a read error. CDR1 is SSHAT, CDR2 FNYEAQ, per germline (reference sequence). This CDR3 has 14 residues. Data came from immunoSEQ multiplex PCR; TCRdb stores just in-frame clones and leaves some out. The sample lists around 50,000 clones; about 75% were seen once. The data derive from a study of PD-1 blockade in classical Hodgkin lymphoma. General study findings and limits: CD8+ TCR diversity did not rise significantly by C4D1, unlike CD4+. Some patients began nivolumab under 1 year after ASCT. These patients were excluded from later analyses.

The time point was: cycle 4 day 1 (C4D1), after 6 weeks of nivolumab. Every patient relapsed after autologous stem cell transplantation, and brentuximab vedotin exposure varied. Under best response, outcomes were complete response, partial response or progressive disease. The sample in question was peripheral blood mononuclear cells (PBMCs), obtained before the fourth cycle of nivolumab. The J gene is TRBJ2-2, the V gene TRBV7-7; the match to TRBD2 covers 8 bases. This TCR derives from a human donor with classical Hodgkin lymphoma. In DNA form, the CDR3 reads TGTGCTAGCAGGCTAGCGGGGAACACCGGGGAGCTGTTTTTT. This translates into CASRLAGNTGELFF.